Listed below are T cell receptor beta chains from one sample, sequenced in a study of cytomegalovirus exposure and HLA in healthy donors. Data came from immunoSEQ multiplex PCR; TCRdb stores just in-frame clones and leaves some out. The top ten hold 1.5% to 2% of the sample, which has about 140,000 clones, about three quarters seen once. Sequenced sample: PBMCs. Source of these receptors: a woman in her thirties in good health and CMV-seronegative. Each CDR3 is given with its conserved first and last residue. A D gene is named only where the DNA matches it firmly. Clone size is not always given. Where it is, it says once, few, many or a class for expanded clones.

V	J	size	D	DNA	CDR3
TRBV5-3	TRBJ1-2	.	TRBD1	TGTGCCAGAAGCGGGACAGCTCGTAACTATGGCTACACCTTC	CARSGTARNYGYTF
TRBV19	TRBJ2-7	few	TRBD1	TGTGCCAGTACCCCAGGGACAGTTCTCTCCTACGAGCAGTACTTC	CASTPGTVLSYEQYF
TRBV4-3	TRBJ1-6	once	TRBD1	TGCGCCAGCAGCCAAGATCACCACAGGGGTTCCTATAATTCACCCCTCCACTTT	CASSQDHHRGSYNSPLHF
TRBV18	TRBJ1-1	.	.	TGTGCCAGCTCACCACAATTGAATCAGGGGAGGAACACTGAAGCTTTCTTT	CASSPQLNQGRNTEAFF
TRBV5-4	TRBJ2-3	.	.	TGTGCCAGCAAGACCCAGGGAGGAGCAACAGATACGCAGTATTTT	CASKTQGGATDTQYF
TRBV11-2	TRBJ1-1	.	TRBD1	TGTGCCAGCAGCCCAAGGGACAGCTACACTGAAGCTTTCTTT	CASSPRDSYTEAFF
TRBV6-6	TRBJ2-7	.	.	TGTGCCAGCAGTTCATCCGGGACTGGAACCTACGAGCAGTACTTC	CASSSSGTGTYEQYF
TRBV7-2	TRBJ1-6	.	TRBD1	TGTGCCAGCAGCCGGGACAGGGGCGCACCCCTCCACTTT	CASSRDRGAPLHF
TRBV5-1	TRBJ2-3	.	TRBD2	TGCGCCAGCAGCGTGGCTAGCGGGGGGGCCACAGATACGCAGTATTTT	CASSVASGGATDTQYF
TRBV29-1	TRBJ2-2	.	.	TGCAGCGTTGAACGTCGAGCCAACACCGGGGAGCTGTTTTTT	CSVERRANTGELFF
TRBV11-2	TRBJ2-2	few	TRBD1	TGTGCCAGCAGCCAACCGGGACAGGATTTAACCGGGGAGCTGTTTTTT	CASSQPGQDLTGELFF
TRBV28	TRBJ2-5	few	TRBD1	TGTGCCAGCAGGACGACAGGGGGCTGGGAGACCCAGTACTTC	CASRTTGGWETQYF
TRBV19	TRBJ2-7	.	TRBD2	TGTGCCAGTAGTATTGGGCGGGGGAACTACGAGCAGTACTTC	CASSIGRGNYEQYF
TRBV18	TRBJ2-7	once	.	TGTGCCAGCTCACCACTAGTTTCCTACGAGCAGTACTTC	CASSPLVSYEQYF
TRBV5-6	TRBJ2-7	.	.	TGTGCCAGCAGGAGGGAACGCCAGTCCGAGCAGTACTTC	CASRRERQSEQYF
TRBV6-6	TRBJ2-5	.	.	TGTGCCAGCATCTATCAAGAGACCCAGTACTTC	CASIYQETQYF
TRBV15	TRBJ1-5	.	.	TGTGCCACCAGCACGCGGGGGGGGTCCCAGCATTTT	CATSTRGGSQHF
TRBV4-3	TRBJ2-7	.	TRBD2	TGCGCCAGCAGCCAAGACTTGTCTCTAGCGGCAGGCGAGCAGTACTTC	CASSQDLSLAAGEQYF
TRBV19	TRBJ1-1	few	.	TGTGCCAGTAGTCAGGTTTCGAACACTGAAGCTTTCTTT	CASSQVSNTEAFF
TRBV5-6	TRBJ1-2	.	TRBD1	TGTGCCAGCAGCGCCACGGGACAGGATATTTATGGCTACACCTTC	CASSATGQDIYGYTF
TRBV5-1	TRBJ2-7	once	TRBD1	TGCGCCAGCAGCCGTCAACAGGGGGCCGAGCAGTACTTC	CASSRQQGAEQYF
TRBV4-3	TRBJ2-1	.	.	TGCGCCAGCAGCCGACGAGGGGAAGGGGGCTACAATGAGCAGTTCTTC	CASSRRGEGGYNEQFF
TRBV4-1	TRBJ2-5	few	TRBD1	TGCGCCAGCAGCCAGGACAGGGTCTACGAGACCCAGTACTTC	CASSQDRVYETQYF
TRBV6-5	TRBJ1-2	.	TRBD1	TGTGCCAGCAGCCTCAGGGGGCCGAGCTATGGCTACACCTTC	CASSLRGPSYGYTF
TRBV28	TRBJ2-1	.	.	TGTGCCAGCAAACTAGTGGGTTACAATGAGCAGTTCTTC	CASKLVGYNEQFF
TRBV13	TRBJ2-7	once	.	TGTGCCAGCAGCTCTCAACTGGACAGTTGGACCTACGAGCAGTACTTC	CASSSQLDSWTYEQYF
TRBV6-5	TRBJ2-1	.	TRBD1	TGTGCCAGCAGTACGCCGGACAGGGTGGGGCATGAGCAGTTCTTC	CASSTPDRVGHEQFF
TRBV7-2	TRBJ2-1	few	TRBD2	TGTGCCAGCAGCTTAGAAAGGGCTAGCGGGGGGGCAAGGAATGAGCAGTTCTTC	CASSLERASGGARNEQFF
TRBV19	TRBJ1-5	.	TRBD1	TGTGCCAGTAGTTCAGGACAGGGAAGGGATCAGCCCCAGCATTTT	CASSSGQGRDQPQHF
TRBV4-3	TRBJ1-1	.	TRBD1	TGCGCCAGCAGCCAAGTTCGACAGGGGAACACTGAAGCTTTCTTT	CASSQVRQGNTEAFF
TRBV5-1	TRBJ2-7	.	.	TGCGCCAGCAGCTTGGGGGGCAGCTCCTACGAGCAGTACTTC	CASSLGGSSYEQYF
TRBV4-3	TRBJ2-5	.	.	TGCGCCAGCAGCCGCCCCGGAGAGACCCAGTACTTC	CASSRPGETQYF
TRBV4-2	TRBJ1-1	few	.	TGTGCCAGCAGCCAAGTTACTGACTTCGGGACACCGAAGGGTTTGAACACTGAAGCTTTCTTT	CASSQVTDFGTPKGLNTEAFF
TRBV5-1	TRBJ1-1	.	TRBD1	TGCGCCAGCAGCTATCGACAGGGGACCGCTGAAGCTTTCTTT	CASSYRQGTAEAFF
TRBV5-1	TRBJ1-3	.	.	TGCGCCAGCAGCCCGAGGACAGTGCAAGTCTCTGGAAACACCATATATTTT	CASSPRTVQVSGNTIYF
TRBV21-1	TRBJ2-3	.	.	TGTGCCAGCAGCAAGAGGAGGGGCCGGGACAGGGGGGGATTTAGCACAGATACGCAGTATTTT	CASSKRRGRDRGGFSTDTQYF
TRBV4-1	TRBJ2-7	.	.	TGCGCCAGCAGCCAAGAGGGACTTACGACCTACGAGCAGTACTTC	CASSQEGLTTYEQYF
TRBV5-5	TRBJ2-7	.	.	TGTGCCAGCAGCTCTCCGGGACAACTCTACGAGCAGTACTTC	CASSSPGQLYEQYF
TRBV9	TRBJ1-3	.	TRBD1	TGTGCCAGCGCCGATGGGGACAGGGGGCCCCGCTCTGGAAACACCATATATTTT	CASADGDRGPRSGNTIYF
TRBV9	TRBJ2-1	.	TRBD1	TGTGCCAGCAGCGTGGGACAGCCTTACAATGAGCAGTTCTTC	CASSVGQPYNEQFF
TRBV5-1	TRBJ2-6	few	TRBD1	TGCGCCAGCAGCCCCGGGACAGGGTTAAACGTCCTGACTTTC	CASSPGTGLNVLTF
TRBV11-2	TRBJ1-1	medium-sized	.	TGTGCCAGCAGCTTGCAGGGCCGGAGCACTGAAGCTTTCTTT	CASSLQGRSTEAFF
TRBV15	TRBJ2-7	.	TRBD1	TGTGCCACCAGCAGACCCGGGACAGTCTCCTACGAGCAGTACTTC	CATSRPGTVSYEQYF
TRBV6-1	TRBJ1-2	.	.	TGTGCCAGCAGCCCAGACAGAGACTATGGCTACACCTTC	CASSPDRDYGYTF